This T cell receptor (beta chain) stems from a study of blood T cell repertoires in COVID-19. Turning to the study itself: Samples representing acute and convalescent COVID-19 were sourced from the United States, Italy and Spain. Sources were T cells, B-cell-depleted T cells, or PBMCs; the material itself was cDNA or gDNA.

The J segment lost 4 bases and the V segment lost 4 bases, leaving 12 bases of the junction unmatched. The CDR3 spans 16 residues. Germline V gives CDR1 SGDLS, CDR2 YYNGEE. In the authors' methods: Amplification of reference gene primers was used by the study to estimate nucleated cell counts. TCRdb's table, derived via immunoSEQ multiplex PCR, lists solely in-frame clones and lacks some. The V and J calls and clone size were taken over from that table, and D and trimming were inferred from the DNA. The table has over 250,000 clones, approximately 89% seen once. Recruited during active infection, patients (from Seattle) were subsequently followed longitudinally.

The V and J genes are TRBV9 and TRBJ2-5; 8 bases line up with TRBD2. The sample was peripheral blood. The clonotype was recovered from a woman younger than 45 with COVID-19, enrolled during active disease. The CDR3 DNA follows: TGTGCCAGCAGCCCAACTAGCGGAGCAGTTGTAGAGACCCAGTACTTC. Protein sequence: CASSPTSGAVVETQYF.